Below, one TCR beta chain is given with its context. Its antigen remains unknown. Assay used: immunoSEQ multiplex PCR; TCRdb lists only in-frame clones, some missing. Of fewer than 65,000 clones in the sample, roughly 79% were seen once. This specimen belongs to a study of vaccination effects on CD4 cells after COVID-19. At the level of the study: Either the mRNA-1273 or the BNT162b2 vaccine was given to participants as two doses.

Overall study results and limits: There was marked clonal contraction among infection- and vaccine-induced clones late after vaccination.

V was cut by 2 bases and J by 5 bases, with 13 bases left in between. The CDR3 length is 14 residues. In germline, CDR1 is SGDLS, CDR2 YYNGEE. The ViraFEST assay expanded antigen-specific CD4+ T cells with viral peptide pools before sequencing. Cells that had been cultured for ten to eleven days were the source of isolated CD4+ T cells. The vaccine recipients had no prior SARS-CoV-2 infection, with negative nucleocapsid antibodies. The gene calls are TRBV9 and TRBJ2-5; D perhaps matches TRBD1 (6 bases). This TCR came from a human donor who received a COVID-19 vaccine. The source was CD4+ T cells from PBMCs cultured with HCoV-229E spike peptides, collected before COVID-19 vaccination. This CDR3 is CASSVRGSDETQYF. The DNA of the CDR3 is TGTGCCAGCAGCGTTAGGGGGTCCGATGAGACCCAGTACTTC.